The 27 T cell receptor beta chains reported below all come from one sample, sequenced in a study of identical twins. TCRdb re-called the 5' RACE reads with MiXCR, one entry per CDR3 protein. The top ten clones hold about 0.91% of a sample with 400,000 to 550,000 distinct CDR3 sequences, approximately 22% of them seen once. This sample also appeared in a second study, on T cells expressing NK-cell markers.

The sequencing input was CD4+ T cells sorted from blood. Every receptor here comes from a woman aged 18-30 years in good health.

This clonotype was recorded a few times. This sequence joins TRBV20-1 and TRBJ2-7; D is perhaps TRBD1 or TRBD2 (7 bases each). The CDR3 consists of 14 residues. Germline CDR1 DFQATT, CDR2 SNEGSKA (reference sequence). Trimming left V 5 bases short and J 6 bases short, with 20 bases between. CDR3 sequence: CSALPGGAYSEQYF. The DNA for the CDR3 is TGCAGTGCTCTCCCAGGGGGGGCGTATTCCGAGCAGTACTTC.

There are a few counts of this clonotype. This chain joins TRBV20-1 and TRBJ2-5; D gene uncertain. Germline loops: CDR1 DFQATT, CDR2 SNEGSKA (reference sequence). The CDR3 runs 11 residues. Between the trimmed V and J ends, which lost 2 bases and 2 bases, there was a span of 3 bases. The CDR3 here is CSARRQETQYF. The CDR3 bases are TGCAGTGCTAGACGACAAGAGACCCAGTACTTC.

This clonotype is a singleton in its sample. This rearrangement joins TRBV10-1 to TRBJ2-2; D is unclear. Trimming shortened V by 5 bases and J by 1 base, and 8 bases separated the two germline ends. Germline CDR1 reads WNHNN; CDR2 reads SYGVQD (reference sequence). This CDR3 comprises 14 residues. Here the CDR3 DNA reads TGCGCCAGCAGTCAAAGCGAGAACACCGGGGAGCTGTTTTTT. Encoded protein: CASSQSENTGELFF.

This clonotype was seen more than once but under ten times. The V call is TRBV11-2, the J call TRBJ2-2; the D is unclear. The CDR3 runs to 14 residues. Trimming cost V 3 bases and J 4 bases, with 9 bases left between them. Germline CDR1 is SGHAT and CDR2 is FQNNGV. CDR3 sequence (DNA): TGTGCCAGCAGCTTTAGATGGGGCACCGGGGAGCTGTTTTTT. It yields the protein CASSFRWGTGELFF. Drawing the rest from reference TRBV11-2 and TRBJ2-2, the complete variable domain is EAGVAQSPRYKIIEKRQSVAFWCNPISGHATLYWYQQILGQGPKLLIQFQNNGVVDDSQLPKDRFSAERLKGVDSTLKIQPAKLEDSAVYLCASSFRWGTGELFFGEGSRLTVL.

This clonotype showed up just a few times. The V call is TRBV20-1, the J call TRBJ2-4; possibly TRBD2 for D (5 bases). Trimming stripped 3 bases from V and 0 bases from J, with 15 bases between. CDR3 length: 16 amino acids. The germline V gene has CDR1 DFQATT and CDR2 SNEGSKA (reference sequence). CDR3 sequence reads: CSASASYSIAKNIQYF. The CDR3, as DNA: TGCAGTGCTAGCGCTAGCTACTCCATAGCCAAAAACATTCAGTACTTC.

The CDR3 DNA sequence: TGTGCCAGCAGTTGGGGCTGGGAGGATGCCTACACCTTC. It is translated as CASSWGWEDAYTF. The gene calls are TRBV12-3 or TRBV12-4 and TRBJ1-2, with D perhaps TRBD1 (5 bases). CDR3 length: 13 amino acids. The V end was cut by 4 bases, the J end by 10 bases, with 16 bases between.

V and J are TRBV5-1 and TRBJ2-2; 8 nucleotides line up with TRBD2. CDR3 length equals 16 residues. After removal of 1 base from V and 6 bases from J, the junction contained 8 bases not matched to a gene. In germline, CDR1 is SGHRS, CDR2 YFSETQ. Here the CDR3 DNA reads TGCGCCAGCAGCTTGAAGTCTAGCGGGTCCCCCGGGGAGCTGTTTTTT. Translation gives CASSLKSSGSPGELFF.

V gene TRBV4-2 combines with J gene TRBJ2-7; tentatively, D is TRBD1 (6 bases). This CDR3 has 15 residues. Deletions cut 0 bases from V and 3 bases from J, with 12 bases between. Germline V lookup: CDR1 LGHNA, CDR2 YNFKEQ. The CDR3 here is CASSQESDRLYEQYF. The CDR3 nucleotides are TGTGCCAGCAGCCAAGAATCAGACAGGCTCTACGAGCAGTACTTC.

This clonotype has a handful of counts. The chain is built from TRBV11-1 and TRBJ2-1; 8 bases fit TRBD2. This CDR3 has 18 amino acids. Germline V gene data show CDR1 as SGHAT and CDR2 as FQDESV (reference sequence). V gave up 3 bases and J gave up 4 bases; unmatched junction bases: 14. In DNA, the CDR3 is TGTGCCAGCAGCTTGGATATCTCGACGGGGGGGATATACAATGAGCAGTTCTTC. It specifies CASSLDISTGGIYNEQFF. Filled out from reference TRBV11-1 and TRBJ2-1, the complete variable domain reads EAEVAQSPRYKITEKSQAVAFWCDPISGHATLYWYRQILGQGPELLVQFQDESVVDDSQLPKDRFSAERLKGVDSTLKIQPAELGDSAMYLCASSLDISTGGIYNEQFFGPGTRLTVL.

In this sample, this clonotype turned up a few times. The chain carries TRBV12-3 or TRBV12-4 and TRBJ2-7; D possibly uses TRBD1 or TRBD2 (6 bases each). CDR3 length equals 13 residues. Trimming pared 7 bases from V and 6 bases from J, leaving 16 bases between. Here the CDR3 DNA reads TGTGCCAGCACACTGGGGGGCTCTTTCGAGCAGTACTTC. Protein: CASTLGGSFEQYF.

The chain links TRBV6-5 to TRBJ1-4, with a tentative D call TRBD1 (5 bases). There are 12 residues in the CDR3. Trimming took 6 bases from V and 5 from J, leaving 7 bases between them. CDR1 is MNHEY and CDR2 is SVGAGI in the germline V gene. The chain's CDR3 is CASRDNNEKLFF. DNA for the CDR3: TGTGCCAGCAGGGACAACAATGAAAAACTGTTTTTT.

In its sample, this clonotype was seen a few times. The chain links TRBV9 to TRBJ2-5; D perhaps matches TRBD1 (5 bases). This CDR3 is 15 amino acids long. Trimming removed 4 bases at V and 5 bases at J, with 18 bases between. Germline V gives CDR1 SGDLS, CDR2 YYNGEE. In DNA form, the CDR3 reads TGTGCCAGCAGCCGCCAGCCGGGCGCAGGGGAGACCCAGTACTTC. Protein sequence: CASSRQPGAGETQYF. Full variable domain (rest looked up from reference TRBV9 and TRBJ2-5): DSGVTQTPKHLITATGQRVTLRCSPRSGDLSVYWYQQSLDQGLQFLIQYYNGEERAKGNILERFSAQQFPDLHSELNLSSLELGDSALYFCASSRQPGAGETQYFGPGTRLLVL.

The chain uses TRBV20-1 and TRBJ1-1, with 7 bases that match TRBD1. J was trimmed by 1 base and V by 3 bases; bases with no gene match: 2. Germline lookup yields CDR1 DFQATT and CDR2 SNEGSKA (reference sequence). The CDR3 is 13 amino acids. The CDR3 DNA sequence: TGCAGTGCTAGGGGGGACAGGAACACTGAAGCTTTCTTT. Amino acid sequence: CSARGDRNTEAFF.

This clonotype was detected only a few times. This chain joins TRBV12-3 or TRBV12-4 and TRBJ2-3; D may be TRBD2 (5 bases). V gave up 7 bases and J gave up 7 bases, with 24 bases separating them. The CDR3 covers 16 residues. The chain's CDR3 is CASTTRKRAEGNTQYF. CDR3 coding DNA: TGTGCCAGCACTACCCGGAAAAGGGCCGAGGGAAATACGCAGTATTTT.

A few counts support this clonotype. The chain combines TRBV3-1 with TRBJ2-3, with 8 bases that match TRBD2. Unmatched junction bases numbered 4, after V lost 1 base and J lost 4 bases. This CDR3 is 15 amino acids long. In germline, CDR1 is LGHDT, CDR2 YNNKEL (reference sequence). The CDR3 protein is CASSQAPGGADTQYF. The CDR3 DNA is TGTGCCAGCAGCCAAGCCCCCGGGGGGGCAGATACGCAGTATTTT.

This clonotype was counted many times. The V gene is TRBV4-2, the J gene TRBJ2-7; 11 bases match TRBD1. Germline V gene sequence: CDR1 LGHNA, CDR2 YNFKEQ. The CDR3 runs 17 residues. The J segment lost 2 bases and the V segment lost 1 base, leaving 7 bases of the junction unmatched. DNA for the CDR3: TGTGCCAGCAGCCAAGGCATGGGGACAGGGGGTACCTACGAGCAGTACTTC. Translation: CASSQGMGTGGTYEQYF.

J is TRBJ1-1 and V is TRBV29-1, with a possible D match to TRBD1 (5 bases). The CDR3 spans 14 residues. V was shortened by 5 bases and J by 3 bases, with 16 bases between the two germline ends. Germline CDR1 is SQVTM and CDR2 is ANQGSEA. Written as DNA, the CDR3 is TGCAGCGTTCTACCCGGGACGGCGGACACTGAAGCTTTCTTT. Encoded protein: CSVLPGTADTEAFF.

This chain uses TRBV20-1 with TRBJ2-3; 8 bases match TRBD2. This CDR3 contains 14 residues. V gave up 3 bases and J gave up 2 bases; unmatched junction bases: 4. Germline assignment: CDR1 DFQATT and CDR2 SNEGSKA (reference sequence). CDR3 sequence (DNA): TGCAGTGCTAGTAGCGGGGTTTCCACAGATACGCAGTATTTT. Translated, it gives CSASSGVSTDTQYF.

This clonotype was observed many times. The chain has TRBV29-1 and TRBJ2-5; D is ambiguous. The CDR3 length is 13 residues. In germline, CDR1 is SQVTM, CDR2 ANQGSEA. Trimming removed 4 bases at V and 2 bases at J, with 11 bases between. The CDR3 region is CSVASGPQETQYF. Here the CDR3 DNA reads TGCAGCGTTGCTTCCGGGCCTCAAGAGACCCAGTACTTC.

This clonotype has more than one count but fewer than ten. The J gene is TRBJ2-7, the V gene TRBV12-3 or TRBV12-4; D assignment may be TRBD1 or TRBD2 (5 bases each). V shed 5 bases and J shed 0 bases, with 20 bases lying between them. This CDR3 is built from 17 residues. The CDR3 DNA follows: TGTGCCAGCAGTGTCGACCCCACGGGACGGAGCTCCTACGAGCAGTACTTC. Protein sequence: CASSVDPTGRSSYEQYF.

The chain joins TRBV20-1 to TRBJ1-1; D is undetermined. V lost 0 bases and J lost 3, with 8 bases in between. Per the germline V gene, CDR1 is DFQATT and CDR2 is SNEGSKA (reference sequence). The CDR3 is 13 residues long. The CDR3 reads CSARDVIDTEAFF. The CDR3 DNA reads TGCAGTGCTAGAGATGTCATAGACACTGAAGCTTTCTTT.

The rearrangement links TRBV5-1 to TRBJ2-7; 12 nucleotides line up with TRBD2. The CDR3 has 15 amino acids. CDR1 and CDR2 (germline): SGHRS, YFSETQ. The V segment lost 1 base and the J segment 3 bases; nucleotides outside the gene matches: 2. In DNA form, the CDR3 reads TGCGCCAGCAGCTTGAAGACTAGCGGGAGCTACGAGCAGTACTTC. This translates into CASSLKTSGSYEQYF.

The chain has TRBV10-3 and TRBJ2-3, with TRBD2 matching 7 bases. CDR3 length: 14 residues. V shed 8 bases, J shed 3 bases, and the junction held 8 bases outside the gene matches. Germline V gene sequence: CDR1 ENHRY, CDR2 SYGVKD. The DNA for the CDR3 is TGTGCCATCCGGGGGGTTTTGCAGACAGATACGCAGTATTTT. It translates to CAIRGVLQTDTQYF.

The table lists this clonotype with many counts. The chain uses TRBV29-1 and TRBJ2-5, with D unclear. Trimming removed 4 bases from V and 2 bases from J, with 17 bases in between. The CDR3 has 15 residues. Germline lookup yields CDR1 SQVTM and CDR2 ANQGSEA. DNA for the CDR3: TGCAGCGTTGGTTCCCACGGCACTATTCAAGAGACCCAGTACTTC. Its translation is CSVGSHGTIQETQYF.

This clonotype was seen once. CDR3 sequence: CASSERVLGLAGGNEQYF. The CDR3, as DNA: TGTGCCAGCAGTGAACGGGTTTTGGGGCTAGCGGGGGGCAACGAGCAGTACTTC. The chain links TRBV6-1 to TRBJ2-7, with 11 bases identical to TRBD2. This CDR3 contains 18 residues. The germline V gene has CDR1 MNHNS and CDR2 SASEGT. The V gene end was trimmed by 2 bases and the J gene end by 5 bases; junction bases not matched to a gene: 14.

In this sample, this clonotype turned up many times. CDR3 coding DNA: TGTGCCAGCAACCTTTTGGGAGTGCTAACAGATACGCAGTATTTT. Protein product: CASNLLGVLTDTQYF. The chain carries TRBV12-3 or TRBV12-4 and TRBJ2-3; maybe TRBD2 (5 bases). V was shortened by 7 bases and J by 3 bases, with 17 bases between the two germline ends. This CDR3 has 15 amino acids.

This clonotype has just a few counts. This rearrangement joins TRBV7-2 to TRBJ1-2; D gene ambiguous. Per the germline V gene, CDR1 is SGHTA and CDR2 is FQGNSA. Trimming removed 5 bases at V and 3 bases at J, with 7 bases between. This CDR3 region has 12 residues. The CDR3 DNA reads TGTGCCAGCAGCCCGATGGACTATGGCTACACCTTC. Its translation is CASSPMDYGYTF.